A selection of T cell receptor beta chains follows, all from one sample in a study of blood T cells in healthy people across ages. TCRdb re-analysed the 5' RACE reads in MiXCR, keeping a single row per CDR3 protein. The sample yields 550,000 to 800,000 distinct CDR3 sequences, 20% to 25% seen once. The specimen was blood. These TCRs come from a man in his 70s in good health. Each CDR3 is given with its conserved first and last residue. The D gene is left open where the match is weak. Clone size is given for some rows only: seen once, a few or many times, or a class if the clone is expanded.

>TRBV12-3/TRBV12-4|-|-|TRBJ1-5
TGTGCCAGCAGGGGGACACCACCCAATCAGCCCCAGCATTTT
CASRGTPPNQPQHF
>TRBV20-1|-|-|TRBJ2-3
TGCAGTGCTATCCCGACTAGTCGTCCTAGCACAGATACGCAGTATTTT
CSAIPTSRPSTDTQYF
>TRBV19|TRBD2|few|TRBJ2-5
TGTGCCAGCAAGCGGGAGAGCCAAGAGACCCAGTACTTC
CASKRESQETQYF
>TRBV12-3/TRBV12-4|-|-|TRBJ2-5
TGTGCCAGCAGTTACGGGCTACAAGAGACCCAGTACTTC
CASSYGLQETQYF
>TRBV15|TRBD2|few|TRBJ2-3
TGTGCCACCAGCAGAGGAAATAGCGGGAGGGCTGCAGATACGCAGTATTTT
CATSRGNSGRAADTQYF
>TRBV5-1|TRBD2|few|TRBJ2-1
TGCGCCAGCAGCTTGGAAGCGGGGACCTCCTACAATGAGCAGTTCTTC
CASSLEAGTSYNEQFF
>TRBV5-6|-|many|TRBJ1-1
TGTGCCAGCAGCTTGCCCAGTTTCCGCCCGAACACTGAAGCTTTCTTT
CASSLPSFRPNTEAFF
>TRBV10-2|TRBD2|-|TRBJ2-5
TGCGCCAGCCGGGGGGTAGCCTATGACCAAGAGACCCAGTACTTC
CASRGVAYDQETQYF
>TRBV6-2/TRBV6-3|-|-|TRBJ2-7
TGTGCCTGCAATTGGGACGGTTCGAACGAGCAGTACTTC
CACNWDGSNEQYF
>TRBV10-3|-|-|TRBJ2-7
TGTGCCATCAGTGAAGGCAACTCCTACGAGCAGTACTTC
CAISEGNSYEQYF
>TRBV25-1|TRBD1|-|TRBJ2-1
TGTGCCAGCAGCAAACTGACAGGGGGCGGCTATAACAATGAGCAGTTCTTC
CASSKLTGGGYNNEQFF